The 8 T cell receptor beta chains given below trace back to one sample, sequenced in a study of identical twins. TCRdb re-called the 5' RACE reads with MiXCR, one entry per CDR3 protein. The sample has 700,000 or so distinct CDR3 sequences, 20% to 25% seen once; the top ten hold more than 4%. Another study also made use of these data, one on T cells expressing NK-cell markers.

Sample: PBMCs. These receptors were collected from a woman between 18 and 29 years old in good health.

The V and J genes are TRBV7-2 and TRBJ2-3; 8 bases fit TRBD2. The ends lost 3 bases at V and 4 bases at J; junction bases unmatched: 9. The CDR3 is 16 amino acids. From germline, CDR1 is SGHTA and CDR2 FQGNSA. DNA for the CDR3: TGTGCCAGCAGCTTTTTTGGCGTCGGGGGGGCAGATACGCAGTATTTT. This codes for CASSFFGVGGADTQYF. Looking up the rest from reference TRBV7-2 and TRBJ2-3 gives the full variable domain: GAGVSQSPSNKVTEKGKDVELRCDPISGHTALYWYRQSLGQGLEFLIYFQGNSAPDKSGLPSDRFSAERTGGSVSTLTIQRTQQEDSAVYLCASSFFGVGGADTQYFGPGTRLTVL.

Only a few counts were recorded for this clonotype. The V and J genes are TRBV12-3 or TRBV12-4 and TRBJ1-1; D is undetermined. This CDR3 region has 15 residues. Trimming cost V 2 bases and J 2 bases, with 12 bases left between them. The CDR3 region is CASSLRGRANTEAFF. The CDR3, as DNA: TGTGCCAGCAGTTTACGGGGTCGGGCTAACACTGAAGCTTTCTTT.

This chain joins TRBV6-2 or TRBV6-3 and TRBJ1-5; maybe TRBD1 (5 bases). CDR3 length: 14 residues. Trimming took off 6 bases at V and 1 base at J, with 10 bases between the two ends. Germline assignment: CDR1 MNHEY and CDR2 SVGEGT. This chain's CDR3 is CASRNRDSNQPQHF. The CDR3 DNA reads as TGTGCCAGCAGAAACCGGGACAGCAATCAGCCCCAGCATTTT.

This chain joins TRBV5-5 and TRBJ1-5, with 10 bases aligning to TRBD1. This CDR3 comprises 15 residues. The germline V gene encodes CDR1 SGHKS and CDR2 YYEKEE (reference sequence). Losses at the gene ends were 4 bases for V and 3 bases for J; bases not matched to a gene: 4. DNA for the CDR3: TGTGCCAGCAGCGAGGGGACAGGGGTCAATCAGCCCCAGCATTTT. This sequence encodes CASSEGTGVNQPQHF.

This clonotype showed up many times. This rearrangement joins TRBV12-3 or TRBV12-4 to TRBJ2-1; perhaps D is TRBD1 or TRBD2 (5 bases each). Trimming left V 5 bases short and J 4 bases short, with 9 bases between. CDR3 length: 13 residues. CDR3 amino acids: CASSVGEYNEQFF. As DNA, the CDR3 is TGTGCCAGCAGTGTGGGGGAATACAATGAGCAGTTCTTC.

The CDR3 protein is CASGGTNSNQPQHF. CDR3 DNA: TGTGCCAGCGGGGGGACAAACAGCAATCAGCCCCAGCATTTT. J is TRBJ1-5 and V is TRBV27, with a tentative D call TRBD1 (6 bases). The germline V gene encodes CDR1 MNHEY and CDR2 SMNVEV (reference sequence). The CDR3 is made up of 14 amino acids. The germline V and J ends were trimmed by 8 bases and 1 base, with 12 bases remaining between them.

The chain links TRBV20-1 to TRBJ2-1, with no clear D. Germline values: CDR1 DFQATT, CDR2 SNEGSKA (reference sequence). The CDR3 extends over 14 amino acids. The V end was cut by 4 bases, the J end by 0 bases, with 10 bases between. This CDR3 reads CSATTPSSYNEQFF. The CDR3 coding sequence is TGCAGTGCTACCACACCTAGCTCCTACAATGAGCAGTTCTTC.

The rearrangement joins TRBV11-2 to TRBJ2-7; unclear D gene. The CDR3 has 13 residues. V lost 4 bases, J lost 4 bases, and 11 bases lay in between. The germline V gene has CDR1 SGHAT and CDR2 FQNNGV. CDR3 residues: CASSWSQEYEQYF. The CDR3, as DNA: TGTGCCAGCAGCTGGAGTCAGGAATACGAGCAGTACTTC.